In this sample, the clone carrying this T cell receptor beta chain turned up a few times. The antigen is not known. The entry originates in a study of T cells in Graves' hyperthyroidism and ophthalmopathy. Study-wide results and limits: Most expanded thyroid clonotypes above 0.001 recurred in blood.

Amplification of TCR beta CDR3 regions used RNA as the template. HTBI primers were the set used in a first-round RT-PCR of the TCR CDR3. TCRdb reprocessed the multiplex PCR reads with MiXCR, giving one entry per CDR3 protein. The repertoire holds more than 500,000 distinct CDR3 sequences, approximately 15% seen once, with around 4% in the top ten. Disease duration was under 3 months in the ophthalmopathy patients, who also had a Clinical Activity Score of at least 3 and a NOSPECS grade of at least 4. CDR1 and CDR2 from the germline V gene are MNHEY and SMNVEV (reference sequence). V was pared by 5 bases and J by 5 bases, with 2 bases of the junction left unmatched. CDR3 size: 14 residues.

Sequenced: blood. This sequence originates from a woman between 35 and 50 years old with Graves' ophthalmopathy. This chain uses TRBV27 with TRBJ2-2; TRBD2 matches 10 bases. CDR3 in amino acids: CASSTGLATGELFF. CDR3 in DNA: TGTGCCAGCAGTACGGGACTAGCGACCGGGGAGCTGTTTTTT.